These T cell receptor beta chains were read from a single sample in a study of cytomegalovirus exposure and HLA in healthy donors. TCRdb's table, derived via immunoSEQ multiplex PCR, lists solely in-frame clones and lacks some. The sample has about 130,000 clones, 89% seen once. The sequenced sample consisted of PBMCs. The receptor source for this set is a woman younger than 30 in good health and CMV-seropositive. CDR3s include the opening cysteine and the closing phenylalanine or tryptophan. The D gene is left open where the match is weak. Not every row has a clone size; where given, it reads once, few, many or a size class.

CDR3: CASILTDSSGTDTQYF; DNA: TGTGCCAGCATACTCACGGACTCTAGCGGCACAGATACGCAGTATTTT; D: NA; size: NA; J: TRBJ2-3; V: TRBV2
CDR3: CASNLGTGPYEQYF; DNA: TGTGCCAGCAACTTGGGGACAGGACCTTACGAGCAGTACTTC; D: TRBD1; size: NA; J: TRBJ2-7; V: TRBV6-1
CDR3: CASSITGGAYSSYEQYF; DNA: TGTGCCAGTAGTATTACGGGGGGCGCTTATAGCTCCTACGAGCAGTACTTC; D: NA; size: few; J: TRBJ2-7; V: TRBV19
CDR3: CATSRDGQRSEAFF; DNA: TGTGCCACCAGCAGAGACGGACAGCGATCTGAAGCTTTCTTT; D: NA; size: NA; J: TRBJ1-1; V: TRBV15
CDR3: CASRTGQGILSSYEQYF; DNA: TGTGCCAGCAGGACGGGACAGGGGATCCTGAGCTCCTACGAGCAGTACTTC; D: TRBD1; size: NA; J: TRBJ2-7; V: TRBV2
CDR3: CASSLERGNEQFF; DNA: TGTGCCAGCAGCTTGGAGCGGGGGAATGAGCAGTTCTTC; D: TRBD2; size: once; J: TRBJ2-1; V: TRBV13
CDR3: CASSAGPSGGRGDTQYF; DNA: TGTGCCAGCAGCGCGGGGCCTAGCGGGGGCCGGGGAGATACGCAGTATTTT; D: TRBD2; size: NA; J: TRBJ2-3; V: TRBV9
CDR3: CASSLSPTGASSYEQYF; DNA: TGTGCCAGCAGCTTATCTCCCACGGGAGCGAGCTCCTACGAGCAGTACTTC; D: NA; size: NA; J: TRBJ2-7; V: TRBV7-6
CDR3: CASSYHPGQGDYGYTF; DNA: TGTGCCAGCAGTTACCACCCGGGACAGGGTGACTATGGCTACACCTTC; D: TRBD1; size: NA; J: TRBJ1-2; V: TRBV27
CDR3: CASSAKGFLNEKLFF; DNA: TGTGCCAGCAGCGCGAAGGGGTTTCTTAATGAAAAACTGTTTTTT; D: NA; size: NA; J: TRBJ1-4; V: TRBV25-1
CDR3: CASSYSAAGGYEQYF; DNA: TGTGCCAGCAGTTACTCGGCCGCGGGGGGATATGAGCAGTACTTC; D: TRBD2; size: NA; J: TRBJ2-7; V: TRBV6-5
CDR3: CASSLGLAGAITDTQYF; DNA: TGTGCCAGCAGCTTGGGACTAGCGGGGGCCATAACAGATACGCAGTATTTT; D: TRBD2; size: NA; J: TRBJ2-3; V: TRBV5-4
CDR3: CASSYIEQAYEQYF; DNA: TGTGCCAGCAGCTACATCGAACAGGCCTACGAGCAGTACTTC; D: NA; size: NA; J: TRBJ2-7; V: TRBV7-9
CDR3: CATSRDRVTEAFF; DNA: TGTGCCACCAGCAGAGACAGGGTCACTGAAGCTTTCTTT; D: NA; size: once; J: TRBJ1-1; V: TRBV15
CDR3: CASSMGGDEDTQYF; DNA: TGTGCCAGTAGTATGGGAGGGGATGAAGATACGCAGTATTTT; D: TRBD2; size: NA; J: TRBJ2-3; V: TRBV19
CDR3: CASSPRTSGAYNEQFF; DNA: TGTGCCAGCAGCCCGAGGACTAGCGGGGCTTACAATGAGCAGTTCTTC; D: TRBD2; size: NA; J: TRBJ2-1; V: TRBV11-2
CDR3: CASSARGVLNNEAFF; DNA: TGTGCCAGCAGCGCCAGGGGGGTGTTGAATAATGAAGCTTTCTTT; D: TRBD1; size: NA; J: TRBJ1-1; V: TRBV9
CDR3: CASTLNGGREKLFF; DNA: TGTGCCAGCACCCTGAACGGGGGACGGGAAAAACTGTTTTTT; D: NA; size: NA; J: TRBJ1-4; V: TRBV5-4
CDR3: CASSLPGQGEKLFF; DNA: TGTGCCAGCAGCCTCCCGGGACAGGGGGAAAAACTGTTTTTT; D: TRBD1; size: NA; J: TRBJ1-4; V: TRBV11-2
CDR3: CAGQGTETQYF; DNA: TGCGCTGGACAGGGGACAGAGACCCAGTACTTC; D: TRBD1; size: NA; J: TRBJ2-5; V: TRBV30
CDR3: CASSERIYTRGYTF; DNA: TGTGCCAGCAGTGAGAGGATTTACACTCGTGGCTACACCTTC; D: NA; size: NA; J: TRBJ1-2; V: TRBV6-1
CDR3: CASSQEMNRVTDTQYF; DNA: TGCGCCAGCAGCCAAGAAATGAACAGGGTCACAGATACGCAGTATTTT; D: NA; size: few; J: TRBJ2-3; V: TRBV4-1
CDR3: CASSLRQADGGGYTF; DNA: TGCGCCAGCAGCTTACGCCAGGCCGACGGAGGTGGCTACACCTTC; D: NA; size: NA; J: TRBJ1-2; V: TRBV5-1
CDR3: CASSLDLGGQPQHF; DNA: TGTGCCAGCAGCTTAGATCTGGGGGGGCAGCCCCAGCATTTT; D: NA; size: NA; J: TRBJ1-5; V: TRBV7-8
CDR3: CASSITFSGGLNNEQFF; DNA: TGTGCCAGCAGCATAACCTTTAGCGGGGGGCTGAACAATGAGCAGTTCTTC; D: TRBD2; size: NA; J: TRBJ2-1; V: TRBV7-3
CDR3: CASSWSFGGRFGETQYF; DNA: TGTGCCAGCAGCTGGTCCTTCGGGGGGAGATTTGGAGAGACCCAGTACTTC; D: TRBD2; size: NA; J: TRBJ2-5; V: TRBV7-8